The 28 T cell receptor beta chains in this list originate from one sample, sequenced in a study of blood T cells in healthy people across ages. With a J-beta primer mix and a sample-barcoded 5' primer, a second PCR ran about 7 to 12 cycles. TCRdb re-derived calls from the 5' RACE reads in MiXCR, one entry per CDR3 protein. The sample shows about 680,000 distinct CDR3 sequences, around 45% of them seen only once. Input material: blood. Receptors originate from a woman aged 60-75 years in good health.

This clonotype was detected only a few times. The chain links TRBV28 to TRBJ1-2; no definite D call. Trimming removed 3 bases from V and 1 base from J, with 3 bases in between. This CDR3 comprises 12 residues. CDR1 and CDR2 (germline): MDHEN, SYDVKM. CDR3 sequence (DNA): TGTGCCAGCAGTTTCAATAACTATGGCTACACCTTC. It codes for CASSFNNYGYTF.

The chain has TRBV5-6 and TRBJ1-3; D not certain. Germline V gene data show CDR1 as SGHDT and CDR2 as YYEEEE. This CDR3 has 15 amino acids. With 0 bases removed from V and 2 bases from J, the gap between germline ends came to 9 bases. The CDR3 DNA is TGTGCCAGCAGCTTGGGGGGTTTTACTGGAAACACCATATATTTT. It encodes CASSLGGFTGNTIYF.

The chain recombines TRBV5-1 with TRBJ1-1; D is undetermined. Trimming removed 6 bases at V and 6 bases at J, with 9 bases between. CDR1 and CDR2 from the germline V gene are SGHRS and YFSETQ. The CDR3 loop spans 11 amino acids. This CDR3 is CASTTNSEAFF. The DNA of the CDR3 is TGCGCCAGCACGACAAACTCTGAAGCTTTCTTT.

This clonotype was seen more than once but under ten times. The genes are TRBV4-3 and TRBJ2-7; D is uncertain. The ends were cut back, 0 bases at V and 7 bases at J, with 7 bases in the middle. The V gene's germline CDR1 is LGHNA and CDR2 YSLEER. CDR3 length: 12 amino acids. The CDR3: CASSQDGAEQYF. DNA of the CDR3: TGCGCCAGCAGCCAAGATGGAGCAGAGCAGTACTTC.

The gene calls are TRBV7-2 and TRBJ1-2; 7 bases line up with TRBD1. There are 13 residues in the CDR3. CDR1 is SGHTA, CDR2 FQGNSA, per germline. The V segment lost 7 bases and the J segment 4 bases; nucleotides outside the gene matches: 6. The CDR3 region has the DNA TGTGCCAGCACCATAGGGGGCAGCTATGGCTACACCTTC. It codes for CASTIGGSYGYTF.

The gene calls are TRBV10-3 and TRBJ1-2; tentatively, D is TRBD1 (5 bases). The CDR3 is 12 amino acids. CDR1 ENHRY and CDR2 SYGVKD come from the germline V gene. Trimming removed 10 bases at V and 2 bases at J, with 11 bases between. CDR3 protein: CATTEMNYGYTF. The CDR3 DNA reads TGTGCCACGACAGAGATGAACTATGGCTACACCTTC.

A word on this clonotype: One end of the junction varies from germline; a read error may be responsible. CDR3 sequence reads: CATSDSLAAHERFF. CDR3 bases: TGTGCCACCAGTGATAGTCTAGCCGCCCATGAGCGGTTCTTC. The gene calls are TRBV24-1 and TRBJ2-1, with D perhaps matching TRBD2 (5 bases). This CDR3 region has 14 residues. Per the germline V gene, CDR1 is KGHDR and CDR2 is SFDVKD.

This clonotype was observed a few times. The CDR3 DNA is TGTGCCAGCAGCCCCGGGGGTCTTAGGGATACGCAGTATTTT. Its translation: CASSPGGLRDTQYF. The V gene is TRBV11-2, the J gene TRBJ2-3; weak D call: TRBD2 (6 bases). Germline V CDR1 and CDR2: SGHAT, FQNNGV. CDR3 length: 14 amino acids. Trimming stripped 5 bases from V and 6 bases from J, with 15 bases between.

This clonotype was seen only a few times. This sequence joins TRBV3-1 and TRBJ2-4; perhaps TRBD1 as D (5 bases). The last part of the DNA fits TRBJ2-7 better; the J call may be wrong. The CDR3 is 18 residues long. Germline CDR1 reads LGHDT; CDR2 reads YNNKEL (reference sequence). The CDR3 is CASSQVGSRQLPRYEQYF. CDR3 nucleotide sequence: TGTGCCAGCAGCCAAGTCGGCTCCCGACAGCTCCCCCGCTACGAGCAGTACTTC.

The chain couples TRBV28 to TRBJ2-7; D possibly matches TRBD1 or TRBD2 (5 bases each). Germline-derived CDR1 and CDR2 are MDHEN and SYDVKM. Trimming left V 5 bases short and J 3 bases short, with 11 bases between. The CDR3 loop spans 13 amino acids. This CDR3 reads CASSEGLVYEQYF. In DNA form, the CDR3 reads TGTGCCAGCAGTGAGGGGTTAGTCTACGAGCAGTACTTC.

The rearrangement links TRBV10-3 to TRBJ1-1, with D unresolved. V was cut by 0 bases and J by 1 base, with 6 bases left in between. The CDR3 consists of 14 residues. Germline-derived CDR1 and CDR2 are ENHRY and SYGVKD. The CDR3 sequence: CAISESAPNTEAFF. DNA for the CDR3: TGTGCCATCAGTGAGTCGGCCCCGAACACTGAAGCTTTCTTT.

The rearrangement joins TRBV6-2 or TRBV6-3 to TRBJ1-1, with D unclear. The length of the CDR3 is 13 residues. Trimming pared 4 bases from V and 1 base from J, leaving 7 bases between. Germline-derived CDR1 and CDR2 are MNHEY and SVGEGT. This chain's CDR3 is CASSSGENTEAFF. The CDR3 DNA is TGTGCCAGCAGTTCTGGGGAGAACACTGAAGCTTTCTTT.

This clonotype was seen a few times. The rearrangement links TRBV15 to TRBJ1-4; D might be TRBD1 (6 bases). CDR3 length: 14 amino acids. Trimming stripped 1 base from V and 8 bases from J, with 11 bases between. Germline V gene data show CDR1 as LNHNV and CDR2 as YYDKDF (reference sequence). CDR3 protein: CATSRVDSGEKLFF. The CDR3 bases are TGTGCCACCAGCAGAGTGGACAGTGGCGAAAAACTGTTTTTT.

J is TRBJ2-1 and V is TRBV12-3 or TRBV12-4, with a tentative D call TRBD2 (6 bases). V was shortened by 4 bases and J by 9 bases, with 13 bases between the two germline ends. The CDR3 runs 13 residues. In nucleotides, the CDR3 is TGTGCCAGCAGTTCCGGGAGTTTAGGTGAGCAGTTCTTC. Its translation: CASSSGSLGEQFF.

A few counts support this clonotype. The rearrangement uses TRBV18 and TRBJ1-2, with no clear D. The V end was cut by 1 base, the J end by 0 bases, with 24 bases between. Germline values: CDR1 KGHSH, CDR2 LQKENI. The CDR3 length is 20 residues. In DNA form, the CDR3 reads TGTGCCAGCTCACCACTGATAGCACCTGGCGGGAGTAGCTCTAACTATGGCTACACCTTC. It specifies CASSPLIAPGGSSSNYGYTF.

The CDR3 region has the DNA TGCAGCGTTGAAGGGGGAACGGGATACAATGAGCAGTACTTC. Protein product: CSVEGGTGYNEQYF. V gene TRBV29-1 combines with J gene TRBJ2-7, with D maybe TRBD2 (5 bases). This CDR3 comprises 14 residues. V lost 1 base to trimming and J lost 7 bases, with 17 bases between them. Germline CDR1 SQVTM, CDR2 ANQGSEA.

This chain connects TRBV9 to TRBJ2-1; 8 bases fit TRBD1. There are 15 residues in the CDR3. The trim removed 4 bases at V and 8 bases at J, leaving 11 bases unmatched. CDR1 is SGDLS, CDR2 YYNGEE, per germline. As DNA, the CDR3 is TGTGCCAGCAGCCCACGCACAGGGGGTAACGATGAGCAGTTCTTC. This gives the protein CASSPRTGGNDEQFF.

This sequence joins TRBV12-3 or TRBV12-4 and TRBJ2-3; 8 bases agree with TRBD1. The CDR3 is 14 residues long. The trim removed 9 bases at V and 0 bases at J, leaving 5 bases unmatched. Here the CDR3 reads CASHRGASTDTQYF. DNA of the CDR3: TGTGCCAGTCACAGGGGGGCTAGCACAGATACGCAGTATTTT.

This clonotype was counted many times. V and J are TRBV20-1 and TRBJ1-6, with 7 bases aligning to TRBD1. The germline V gene encodes CDR1 DFQATT and CDR2 SNEGSKA (reference sequence). The CDR3 runs 12 residues. With V trimmed by 5 bases and J by 11 bases, 6 bases remained unmatched. Here the CDR3 DNA reads TGCAGTGCTGCCCGACAGGGTGCACCCCTCCACTTT. Residues: CSAARQGAPLHF.

This chain connects TRBV20-1 to TRBJ2-7, with 13 bases lining up with TRBD2. The V and J ends lost 4 bases and 5 bases, in that order; junction bases with no gene match: 5. This CDR3 comprises 14 residues. The V gene's germline CDR1 is DFQATT and CDR2 SNEGSKA (reference sequence). This CDR3 reads CSATGGLAGNEQYF. CDR3 sequence (DNA): TGCAGTGCTACGGGGGGACTAGCGGGGAACGAGCAGTACTTC.

In regard to this clonotype: A junction end diverges from the germline sequence, so it may reflect a read error. This chain uses TRBV28 with TRBJ2-3; D gene unclear. Germline V gives CDR1 MDHEN, CDR2 SYDVKM. The CDR3 sequence is 14 residues long. CDR3 residues: CAGSPRSVTDTQYF. CDR3 nucleotides: TGTGCCGGCAGTCCTCGCAGTGTGACAGATACGCAGTATTTT.

This clonotype appeared a few times. The rearrangement joins TRBV20-1 to TRBJ2-3; TRBD2 is a possible D gene (6 bases). Looked up from germline, CDR1 is DFQATT and CDR2 is SNEGSKA (reference sequence). The CDR3 sequence is 15 residues long. Trimming shortened V by 5 bases and J by 0 bases, and 15 bases separated the two germline ends. The CDR3: CSARLRGSSTDTQYF. The DNA for the CDR3 is TGCAGTGCTCGTCTCCGGGGGTCTAGCACAGATACGCAGTATTTT.

This chain uses TRBV20-1 with TRBJ2-1; 10 positions agree with TRBD2. The germline V gene encodes CDR1 DFQATT and CDR2 SNEGSKA (reference sequence). This CDR3 has 14 amino acids. V lost 6 bases to trimming and J lost 3 bases; unmatched junction nucleotides: 5. The CDR3 sequence is CSAGKRGGYNEQFF. The CDR3 region has the DNA TGCAGTGCCGGCAAGCGGGGGGGCTACAATGAGCAGTTCTTC.

The V and J genes are TRBV27 and TRBJ2-7, with TRBD2 matching over 13 bases. This CDR3 comprises 18 residues. Germline V gene sequence: CDR1 MNHEY, CDR2 SMNVEV (reference sequence). V gave up 2 bases and J gave up 7 bases; unmatched junction bases: 14. The CDR3 bases are TGTGCCAGCAGTTTAAGGGGGCTTGGACTAGCGGGAGTATTTGAGCAGTACTTC. Its protein product is CASSLRGLGLAGVFEQYF.

This clonotype has more than one count but fewer than ten. CDR3 protein: CASSLSGRVSYEQYF. CDR3 bases: TGCGCCAGCAGCTTAAGCGGGAGGGTCTCCTACGAGCAGTACTTC. The J gene is TRBJ2-7, the V gene TRBV5-1, with TRBD2 matching 10 bases. The CDR3 has 15 amino acids. Germline V lookup: CDR1 SGHRS, CDR2 YFSETQ. V was pared by 2 bases and J by 0 bases, with 2 bases of the junction left unmatched.

V and J are TRBV7-9 and TRBJ2-3; the match to TRBD2 covers 10 bases. J lost 4 bases, V lost 6 bases, and 10 bases had no gene match. The germline gives CDR1 SEHNR, CDR2 FQNEAQ (reference sequence). CDR3 length: 16 residues. The CDR3 coding sequence is TGTGCCAGCAGTTTAAGAGCGGGAGGGAAGGCAGATACGCAGTATTTT. Its protein is CASSLRAGGKADTQYF.

The chain is built from TRBV7-9 and TRBJ2-5; the match to TRBD2 covers 11 bases. Germline V gives CDR1 SEHNR, CDR2 FQNEAQ (reference sequence). This CDR3 spans 17 amino acids. V lost 1 base and J lost 3; bases outside the gene matches: 7. Here the CDR3 DNA reads TGTGCCAGCAGCTTAGTTGTGGCGACTAGCGGGAAAGAGACCCAGTACTTC. Translation gives CASSLVVATSGKETQYF. Using reference TRBV7-9 and TRBJ2-5 for the parts outside the CDR3, the full variable domain is DTGVSQNPRHKITKRGQNVTFRCDPISEHNRLYWYRQTLGQGPEFLTYFQNEAQLEKSRLLSDRFSAERPKGSFSTLEIQRTEQGDSAMYLCASSLVVATSGKETQYFGPGTRLLVL.

The V and J genes are TRBV2 and TRBJ1-1, with D maybe TRBD1 (6 bases). CDR1 and CDR2 (germline): SNHLY, FYNNEI. Trimming removed 5 bases from V and 2 bases from J, with 12 bases in between. The CDR3 runs 14 residues. The CDR3 DNA follows: TGTGCCAGCAGTCCAGGGGCCACAAACACTGAAGCTTTCTTT. Amino acid sequence: CASSPGATNTEAFF.